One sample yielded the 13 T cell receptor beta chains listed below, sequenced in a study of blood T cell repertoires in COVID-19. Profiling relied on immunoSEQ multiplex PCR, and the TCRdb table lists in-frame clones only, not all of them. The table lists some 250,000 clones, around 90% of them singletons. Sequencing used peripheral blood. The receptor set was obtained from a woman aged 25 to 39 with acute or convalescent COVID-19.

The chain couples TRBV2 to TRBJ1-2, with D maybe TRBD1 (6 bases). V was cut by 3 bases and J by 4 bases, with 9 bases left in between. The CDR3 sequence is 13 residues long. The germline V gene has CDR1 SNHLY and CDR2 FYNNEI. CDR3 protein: CASSEGALYGYTF. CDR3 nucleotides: TGTGCCAGCAGTGAGGGGGCCCTCTATGGCTACACCTTC. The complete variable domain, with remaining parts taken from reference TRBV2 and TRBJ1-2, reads EPEVTQTPSHQVTQMGQEVILRCVPISNHLYFYWYRQILGQKVEFLVSFYNNEISEKSEIFDDQFSVERPDGSNFTLKIRSTKLEDSAMYFCASSEGALYGYTFGSGTRLTVV.

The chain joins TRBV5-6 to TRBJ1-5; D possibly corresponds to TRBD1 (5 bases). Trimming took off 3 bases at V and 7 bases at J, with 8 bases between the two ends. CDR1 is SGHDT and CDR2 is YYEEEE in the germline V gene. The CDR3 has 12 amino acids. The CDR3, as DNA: TGTGCCAGCAGCTGGGGGGGGCAGCCCCAGCATTTT. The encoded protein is CASSWGGQPQHF.

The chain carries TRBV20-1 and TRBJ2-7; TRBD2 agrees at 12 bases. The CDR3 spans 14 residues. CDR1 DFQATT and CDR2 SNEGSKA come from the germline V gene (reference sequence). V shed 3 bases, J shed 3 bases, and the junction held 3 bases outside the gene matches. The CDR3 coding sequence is TGCAGTGCTAGTTTGACTAGCGGGAGCTACGAGCAGTACTTC. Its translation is CSASLTSGSYEQYF.

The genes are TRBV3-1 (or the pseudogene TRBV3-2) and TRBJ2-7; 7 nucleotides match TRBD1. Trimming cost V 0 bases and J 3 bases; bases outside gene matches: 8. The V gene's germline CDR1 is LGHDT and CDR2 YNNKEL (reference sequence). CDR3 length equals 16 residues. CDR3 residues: CASSQDGTERSYEQYF. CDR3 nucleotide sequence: TGTGCCAGCAGCCAAGACGGGACAGAACGAAGCTACGAGCAGTACTTC.

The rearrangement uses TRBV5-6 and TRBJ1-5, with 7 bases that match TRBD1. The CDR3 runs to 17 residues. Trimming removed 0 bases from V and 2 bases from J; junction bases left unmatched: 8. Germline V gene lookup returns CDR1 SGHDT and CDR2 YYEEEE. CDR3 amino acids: CASSLGTGFGGNQPQHF. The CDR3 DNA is TGTGCCAGCAGCTTGGGGACAGGTTTTGGGGGCAATCAGCCCCAGCATTTT.

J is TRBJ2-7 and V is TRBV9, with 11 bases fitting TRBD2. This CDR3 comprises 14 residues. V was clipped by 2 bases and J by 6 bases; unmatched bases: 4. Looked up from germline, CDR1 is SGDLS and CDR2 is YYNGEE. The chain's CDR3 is CASSVTSGGFEQYF. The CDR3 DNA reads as TGTGCCAGCAGCGTTACTAGCGGGGGTTTCGAGCAGTACTTC.

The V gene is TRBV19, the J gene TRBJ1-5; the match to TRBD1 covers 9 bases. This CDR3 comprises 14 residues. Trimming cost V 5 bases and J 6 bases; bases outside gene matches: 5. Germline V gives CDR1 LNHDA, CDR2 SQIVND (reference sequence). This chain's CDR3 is CASSYRTGAQPQHF. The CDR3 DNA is TGTGCCAGTAGTTACCGGACAGGGGCTCAGCCCCAGCATTTT. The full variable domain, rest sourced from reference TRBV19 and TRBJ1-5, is DGGITQSPKYLFRKEGQNVTLSCEQNLNHDAMYWYRQDPGQGLRLIYYSQIVNDFQKGDIAEGYSVSREKKESFPLTVTSAQKNPTAFYLCASSYRTGAQPQHFGDGTRLSIL.

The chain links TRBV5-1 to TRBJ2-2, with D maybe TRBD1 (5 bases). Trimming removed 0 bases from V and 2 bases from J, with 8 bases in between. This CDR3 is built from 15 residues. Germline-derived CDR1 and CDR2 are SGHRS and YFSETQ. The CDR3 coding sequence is TGCGCCAGCAGCTTGGGCAGGGTTAACACCGGGGAGCTGTTTTTT. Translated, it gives CASSLGRVNTGELFF.

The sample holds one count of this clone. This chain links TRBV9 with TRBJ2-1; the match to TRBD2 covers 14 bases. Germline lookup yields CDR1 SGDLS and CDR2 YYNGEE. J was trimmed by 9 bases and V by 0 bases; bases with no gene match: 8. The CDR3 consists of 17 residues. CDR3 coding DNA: TGTGCCAGCAGCGTAGTTCAGACTAGCGGGAGGGCCGGTGAGCAGTTCTTC. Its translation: CASSVVQTSGRAGEQFF.

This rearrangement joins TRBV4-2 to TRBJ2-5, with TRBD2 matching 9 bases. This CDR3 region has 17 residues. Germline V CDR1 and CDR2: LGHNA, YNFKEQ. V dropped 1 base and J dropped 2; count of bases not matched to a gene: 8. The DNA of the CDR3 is TGTGCCAGCAGCCAAGTCGGTAGCGGGAGAATTCAAGAGACCCAGTACTTC. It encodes CASSQVGSGRIQETQYF.

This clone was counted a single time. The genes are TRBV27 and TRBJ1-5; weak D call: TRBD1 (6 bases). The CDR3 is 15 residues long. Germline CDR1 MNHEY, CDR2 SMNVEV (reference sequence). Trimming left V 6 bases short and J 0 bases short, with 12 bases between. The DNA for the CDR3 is TGTGCCAGCAGACGAACAGGGTTTAGCAATCAGCCCCAGCATTTT. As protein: CASRRTGFSNQPQHF.

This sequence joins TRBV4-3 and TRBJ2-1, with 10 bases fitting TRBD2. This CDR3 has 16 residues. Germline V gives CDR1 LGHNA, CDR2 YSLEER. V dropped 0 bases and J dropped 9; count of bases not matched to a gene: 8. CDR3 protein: CASSQENSGRASEQFF. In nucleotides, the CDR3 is TGCGCCAGCAGCCAAGAGAACAGCGGGAGGGCTAGTGAGCAGTTCTTC.

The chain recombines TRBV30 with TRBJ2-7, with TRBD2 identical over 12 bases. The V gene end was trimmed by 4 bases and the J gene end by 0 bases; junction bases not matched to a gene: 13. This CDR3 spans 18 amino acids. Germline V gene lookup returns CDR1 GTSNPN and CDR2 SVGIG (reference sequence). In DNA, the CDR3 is TGTGCCTGGAACACCCTAGCGGGAGGGCCCCGGAGCTCCTACGAGCAGTACTTC. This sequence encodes CAWNTLAGGPRSSYEQYF.